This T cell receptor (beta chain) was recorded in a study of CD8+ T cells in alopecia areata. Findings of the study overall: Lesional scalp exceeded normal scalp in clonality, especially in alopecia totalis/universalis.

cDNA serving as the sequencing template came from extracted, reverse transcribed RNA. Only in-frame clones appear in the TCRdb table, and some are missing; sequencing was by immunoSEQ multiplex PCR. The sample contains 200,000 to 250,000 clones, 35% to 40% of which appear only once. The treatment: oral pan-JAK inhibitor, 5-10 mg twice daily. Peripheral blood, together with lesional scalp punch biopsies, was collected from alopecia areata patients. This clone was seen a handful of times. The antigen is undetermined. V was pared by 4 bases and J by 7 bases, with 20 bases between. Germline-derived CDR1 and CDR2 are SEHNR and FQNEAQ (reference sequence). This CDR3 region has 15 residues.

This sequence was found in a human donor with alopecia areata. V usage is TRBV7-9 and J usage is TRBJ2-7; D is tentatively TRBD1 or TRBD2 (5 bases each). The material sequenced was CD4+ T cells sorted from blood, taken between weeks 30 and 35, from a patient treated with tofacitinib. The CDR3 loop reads CASSSWDAGASEQYF. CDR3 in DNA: TGTGCCAGCAGCTCCTGGGACGCCGGGGCCTCTGAGCAGTACTTC.